The 15 T cell receptor beta chains reported below all come from one sample, sequenced in a study of T-cell reconstitution after alpha-beta-depleted transplantation in children. The library targeted TCRbeta and was prepared with unique molecular identifiers. TCRdb re-derived calls from the PCR reads in MiXCR, one entry per CDR3 protein. This sample has some 400,000 distinct CDR3 sequences, with about a fifth found just once. The material was PBMCs from the stem cell graft donor, obtained from the stem cell graft. These receptors all come from a human donor who donated a stem cell graft to a child with acute myeloid leukemia.

V gene TRBV4-1 combines with J gene TRBJ2-1; TRBD1 matches at 7 bases. Germline CDR1 MGHRA, CDR2 YSYEKL. The CDR3 totals 16 residues. V lost 3 bases, J lost 5 bases, and 10 bases stayed unmatched. Here the CDR3 DNA reads TGCGCCAGCAGCCAGGCCGGGACAGCGACTAACAATGAGCAGTTCTTC. Protein: CASSQAGTATNNEQFF.

In this sample, this clonotype turned up a few times. This chain uses TRBV4-1 with TRBJ2-1; 10 bases line up with TRBD2. CDR1 is MGHRA, CDR2 YSYEKL, per germline. This CDR3 spans 19 amino acids. The V segment lost 1 base and the J segment 3 bases; nucleotides outside the gene matches: 12. The CDR3 bases are TGCGCCAGCAGCCAAGTAGGGGGGCTAACTAGCGGGAACTACAATGAGCAGTTCTTC. It is translated as CASSQVGGLTSGNYNEQFF.

The rearrangement uses TRBV20-1 and TRBJ1-4; tentative D call: TRBD1 (5 bases). V was pared by 5 bases and J by 8 bases, with 18 bases between. Germline lookup yields CDR1 DFQATT and CDR2 SNEGSKA (reference sequence). The CDR3 totals 14 residues. CDR3 sequence (DNA): TGCAGTGCTCCCCCCTGGGGGGAAGGGGAAAAACTGTTTTTT. Amino acid sequence: CSAPPWGEGEKLFF.

This clonotype was seen ten or more times. V is TRBV24-1 and J is TRBJ2-5; D is possibly TRBD2 (5 bases). Trimming pared 1 base from V and 2 bases from J, leaving 7 bases between. The CDR3 runs to 14 residues. Germline assignment: CDR1 KGHDR and CDR2 SFDVKD. The DNA of the CDR3 is TGTGCCACCAGTGATTTCGAGGGACAAGAGACCCAGTACTTC. Amino acids: CATSDFEGQETQYF.

Ten or more counts support this clonotype. V usage is TRBV6-6 and J usage is TRBJ2-7; D tentatively fits TRBD1 or TRBD2 (5 bases each). This CDR3 is built from 11 residues. Germline V lookup: CDR1 MNHNY, CDR2 SVGAGI (reference sequence). Trimming took 7 bases from V and 8 from J, leaving 12 bases between them. In DNA form, the CDR3 reads TGTGCCAGCAAGCTTGAGGGGAAGCAGTACTTC. It specifies CASKLEGKQYF.

This clonotype came up a few times. V gene TRBV12-3 or TRBV12-4 combines with J gene TRBJ2-3; D perhaps matches TRBD1 (6 bases). The CDR3 consists of 16 residues. Trimming took 4 bases from V and 1 from J, leaving 15 bases between them. The CDR3 coding sequence is TGTGCCAGCAGTTACACAGGGAACGGGGGCACAGATACGCAGTATTTT. Translating gives CASSYTGNGGTDTQYF.

The J gene is TRBJ2-1, the V gene TRBV28; TRBD2 aligns across 13 bases. The CDR3 is 15 residues long. Germline trimming cut 4 bases from V and 7 bases from J; bases unmatched to any gene: 4. Germline CDR1 reads MDHEN; CDR2 reads SYDVKM. The CDR3 loop is CASSSRTSGSNEQFF. The CDR3 nucleotides read TGTGCCAGCAGTTCACGGACTAGCGGGAGTAATGAGCAGTTCTTC.

This clonotype came up many times. The V and J genes are TRBV29-1 and TRBJ2-1; weak D call: TRBD1 (6 bases). CDR1 and CDR2 (germline): SQVTM, ANQGSEA. V was pared by 6 bases and J by 8 bases, with 14 bases between. This CDR3 contains 12 residues. The CDR3 DNA reads as TGCAGCGTCCGAAAACCAGGGGATGAGCAGTTCTTC. Its protein product is CSVRKPGDEQFF.

This clonotype was picked up many times. The CDR3 reads CASSPTSGGSYEQYF. As DNA, the CDR3 is TGTGCCAGCAGTCCGACTAGCGGGGGCTCCTACGAGCAGTACTTC. The chain employs TRBV12-3 or TRBV12-4 and TRBJ2-7; 12 positions match TRBD2. V was pared by 5 bases and J by 0 bases, with 2 bases of the junction left unmatched. This CDR3 has 15 residues.

The gene calls are TRBV28 and TRBJ2-7; 14 bases align to TRBD2. The trim removed 1 base at V and 5 bases at J, leaving 16 bases unmatched. Germline CDR1 reads MDHEN; CDR2 reads SYDVKM. The CDR3 is made up of 20 amino acids. The CDR3 nucleotides read TGTGCCAGCAGTTTATTCGACTCTCCGGGACTAGCGGGAGTCAGCGACGAGCAGTACTTC. Protein product: CASSLFDSPGLAGVSDEQYF.

The gene calls are TRBV28 and TRBJ2-7; TRBD1 aligns across 7 bases. Germline V gene data show CDR1 as MDHEN and CDR2 as SYDVKM. The CDR3 loop spans 16 amino acids. The J segment lost 3 bases and the V segment lost 2 bases, leaving 10 bases of the junction unmatched. The CDR3 region has the DNA TGTGCCAGCAGTTTACTGGGTTCCAGGGGGTTCTACGAGCAGTACTTC. It specifies CASSLLGSRGFYEQYF.

The table lists this clonotype with a few counts. The V gene is TRBV5-5, the J gene TRBJ2-4, with D uncertain. Germline CDR1 is SGHKS and CDR2 is YYEKEE (reference sequence). V lost 0 bases, J lost 8 bases, and 21 bases lay in between. CDR3 length: 17 residues. CDR3 protein: CASSLVWGSSGMDIQYF. DNA for the CDR3: TGTGCCAGCAGCTTGGTGTGGGGTTCAAGTGGGATGGACATTCAGTACTTC. The whole variable domain, remainder taken from reference TRBV5-5 and TRBJ2-4, is DAGVTQSPTHLIKTRGQQVTLRCSPISGHKSVSWYQQVLGQGPQFIFQYYEKEERGRGNFPDRFSARQFPNYSSELNVNALLLGDSALYLCASSLVWGSSGMDIQYFGAGTRLSVL.

The table lists this clonotype with many counts. The chain links TRBV20-1 to TRBJ1-5; 8 bases are shared with TRBD1. With 3 bases clipped from V and 3 bases from J, the junction kept 4 bases outside the gene matches. Germline V gene lookup returns CDR1 DFQATT and CDR2 SNEGSKA (reference sequence). This CDR3 has 14 residues. CDR3 nucleotides: TGCAGTGCTAGCCGGGACAGGTACAATCAGCCCCAGCATTTT. Amino acids: CSASRDRYNQPQHF.

This clonotype was seen ten or more times. This chain links TRBV18 with TRBJ2-5, with D possibly being TRBD2 (5 bases). The CDR3 extends over 16 amino acids. Trimming shortened V by 3 bases and J by 4 bases, and 18 bases separated the two germline ends. CDR1 is KGHSH, CDR2 LQKENI, per germline. The CDR3 DNA reads as TGTGCCAGCTCACCTACCGGGATCCCCTCGGGAGAGACCCAGTACTTC. Its translation is CASSPTGIPSGETQYF.

The genes are TRBV30 and TRBJ1-5; maybe TRBD1 (5 bases). The CDR3 extends over 16 amino acids. Germline lookup yields CDR1 GTSNPN and CDR2 SVGIG (reference sequence). Trimming left V 1 base short and J 6 bases short, with 19 bases between. Here the CDR3 reads CAWSGTTGVGSQPQHF. CDR3 DNA: TGTGCCTGGAGTGGGACCACAGGTGTGGGCAGTCAGCCCCAGCATTTT.